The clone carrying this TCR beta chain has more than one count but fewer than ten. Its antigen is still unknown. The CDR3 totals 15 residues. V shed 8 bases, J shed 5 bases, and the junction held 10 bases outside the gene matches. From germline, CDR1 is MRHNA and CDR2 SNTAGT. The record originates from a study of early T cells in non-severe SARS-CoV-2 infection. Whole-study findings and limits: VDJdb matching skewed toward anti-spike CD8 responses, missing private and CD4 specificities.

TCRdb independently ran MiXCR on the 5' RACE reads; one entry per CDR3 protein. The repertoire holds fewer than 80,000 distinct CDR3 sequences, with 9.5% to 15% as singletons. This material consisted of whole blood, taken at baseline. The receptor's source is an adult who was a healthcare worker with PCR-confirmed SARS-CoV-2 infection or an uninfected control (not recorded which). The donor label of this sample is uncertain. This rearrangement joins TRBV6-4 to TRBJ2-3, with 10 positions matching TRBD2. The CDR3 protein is CASADSGGPGDTQYF. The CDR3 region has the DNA TGTGCCAGCGCGGATAGCGGGGGGCCGGGAGATACGCAGTATTTT.